This T cell receptor beta chain appears in the sequencing data of a study of blood T cell repertoires in COVID-19. Trimming took 5 bases from V and 4 from J; bases not matched to a gene: 7. CDR1 and CDR2 (germline): SEHNR, FQNEAQ (reference sequence). The length of the CDR3 is 14 residues. Authors' methods: Reference gene primer amplification in the assay estimated nucleated cell counts. Assay: immunoSEQ multiplex PCR; the TCRdb copy retains only in-frame clones and omits some. Clone size and V and J calls were adopted from that table, with D and trimming inferred from the DNA. The profile covers about 310,000 clones, with roughly 91% appearing a single time and 1% taken by the ten largest.

The clonotype originates from a man in his fifties or sixties with active or convalescent COVID-19. The material sequenced was peripheral blood. The chain is built from TRBV7-9 and TRBJ1-2; 7 bases are a match to TRBD1. The CDR3 region has the DNA TGTGCCAGCAGCCGAGGGGGCTATGGCTATGGCTACACCTTC. The encoded protein is CASSRGGYGYGYTF.